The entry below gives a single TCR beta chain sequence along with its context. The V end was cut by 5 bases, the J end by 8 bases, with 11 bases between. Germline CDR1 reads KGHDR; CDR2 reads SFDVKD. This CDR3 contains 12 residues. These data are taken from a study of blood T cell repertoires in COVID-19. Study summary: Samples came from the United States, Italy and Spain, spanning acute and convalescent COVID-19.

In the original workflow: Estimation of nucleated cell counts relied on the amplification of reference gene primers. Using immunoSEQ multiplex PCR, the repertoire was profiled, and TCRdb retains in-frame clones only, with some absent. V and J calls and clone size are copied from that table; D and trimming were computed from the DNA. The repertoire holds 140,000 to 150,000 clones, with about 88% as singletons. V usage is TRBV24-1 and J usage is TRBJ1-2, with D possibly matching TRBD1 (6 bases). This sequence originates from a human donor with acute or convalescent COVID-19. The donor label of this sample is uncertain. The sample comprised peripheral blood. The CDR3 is CATSAGVRGYTF. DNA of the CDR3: TGTGCCACCAGTGCAGGGGTTCGGGGCTACACCTTC.